The source of this T cell receptor beta chain is a study of cytomegalovirus exposure and HLA in healthy donors. Findings of the study overall: A prior analysis recorded that most TCR beta V segments were productive about 87% or about 30% of the time. Indistinguishable V segments, including TRBV6-2 and TRBV6-3, were excluded. Rare sequences made up most TCRs, while some public TCRs were found in many donors.

PCR used 60 Vbeta primers and 13 Jbeta primers. Data came from immunoSEQ multiplex PCR; TCRdb stores just in-frame clones and leaves some out. The sample holds 150,000 to 170,000 clones, roughly 74% seen once. The CDR3 contains 16 residues. The germline gives CDR1 MNHNS, CDR2 SASEGT. Of note for this clone: As yet, its antigen is unknown. One end of the junction fails to match germline, which may point to a read error.

The TCR sequence derives from a man aged 18 to 35 in good health and CMV-seronegative. The chain carries TRBV6-1 and TRBJ1-6, with 7 nucleotides matching TRBD1. Material: PBMCs. Here the CDR3 reads CASSEDRDSYNSPLHF. Written as DNA, the CDR3 is TGTGCCAGCAGCGAAGACAGGGACTCCTATAATTCACCCCTCCACTTT.